The present entry profiles one TCR beta chain with its context. Germline is not matched at one junction end, which may reflect a read error. This entry is derived from a study of PD-L1 blockade in urothelial cancer. The overall study: Patients started atezolizumab around 2014, 1,200 mg intravenously every 3 weeks. Median T cell yield from blood was 141,255. Males with bladder-origin urothelial cancer constituted about 85% of the roughly 30 patients.

The CDR3 spans 14 residues. In germline, CDR1 is MGHDK, CDR2 SYGVNS. The protocol was immunoSEQ multiplex PCR, while the TCRdb copy is restricted to in-frame clones and leaves out a portion. Among about 76,000 clones listed, 75% to 95% were seen once. Noted time point: peripheral blood 6 weeks after treatment start. The sequenced sample was PBMCs, obtained around atezolizumab (anti-PD-L1) treatment. This sequence joins TRBV25-1 and TRBJ2-5, with D possibly matching TRBD1 (6 bases). This TCR derives from an elderly woman with urothelial cancer. CDR3 sequence: CASSGLGAQETQHF. DNA for the CDR3: TGTGCCAGCAGCGGACTGGGGGCCCAAGAGACCCAGCACTTC.